This passage covers 3 T cell receptor beta chains from one sample sequenced in a study of blood T cell repertoires in COVID-19. Measured with immunoSEQ multiplex PCR; TCRdb has only the in-frame clones, and not every one. The sample gives 390,000 or so clones, just under 90% of which show up once; around 9.3% is in the top ten. The sequenced material came from PBMCs or T cells enriched from blood (not recorded which). The receptor source for this set is a woman aged 45-60 years who had recovered from COVID-19.

This chain connects TRBV9 to TRBJ1-2, with 10 bases fitting TRBD1. Per the germline V gene, CDR1 is SGDLS and CDR2 is YYNGEE. J gave up 6 bases and V 1 base, and 6 bases lay outside the gene matches. This CDR3 is 15 amino acids long. The CDR3 region has the DNA TGTGCCAGCAGCGTAACACCCGGGACAGGGGATGGCTACACCTTC. It codes for CASSVTPGTGDGYTF.

The gene calls are TRBV18 and TRBJ2-1, with 12 bases aligning to TRBD2. CDR3 length: 16 residues. CDR1 and CDR2 from the germline V gene are KGHSH and LQKENI. The ends lost 4 bases at V and 6 bases at J; junction bases unmatched: 7. The DNA for the CDR3 is TGTGCCAGCTCACAGGAACTAGCGGGGGGAATCAATGAGCAGTTCTTC. Translated, it gives CASSQELAGGINEQFF.

This clone was picked up one time. The chain employs TRBV28 and TRBJ1-5; D unclear. The CDR3 has 12 amino acids. The germline V gene encodes CDR1 MDHEN and CDR2 SYDVKM. V lost 5 bases and J 3 bases, leaving 5 bases between the germline ends. This chain's CDR3 is CASSQNNQPQHF. As DNA, the CDR3 is TGTGCCAGCAGTCAGAACAATCAGCCCCAGCATTTT.